This T cell receptor (beta chain) is from a study of blood T cell repertoires in COVID-19. Study-level information: Sources were T cells, B-cell-depleted T cells, or PBMCs; the material itself was cDNA or gDNA.

The protocol was immunoSEQ multiplex PCR, while the TCRdb copy is restricted to in-frame clones and leaves out a portion. The sample gives about 50,000 clones, around 85% of which show up once; 13% to 15% is in the top ten. V lost 3 bases and J 7 bases, leaving 23 bases between the germline ends. The CDR3 spans 16 residues. Germline V lookup: CDR1 SGHDT, CDR2 YYEEEE. The clonotype was recovered from a human donor in a cohort sampled during active COVID-19. The chain has TRBV5-6 and TRBJ2-7, with D possibly being TRBD2 (7 bases). The sequenced material came from peripheral blood. This chain's CDR3 is CASSWGGPGLGSEQYF. CDR3 coding DNA: TGTGCCAGCAGCTGGGGGGGGCCGGGACTTGGCTCTGAGCAGTACTTC. The entire variable domain, with the rest obtained from reference TRBV5-6 and TRBJ2-7, is as follows: DAGVTQSPTHLIKTRGQQVTLRCSPKSGHDTVSWYQQALGQGPQFIFQYYEEEERQRGNFPDRFSGHQFPNYSSELNVNALLLGDSALYLCASSWGGPGLGSEQYFGPGTRLTVT.